The TCR beta chain under discussion was sequenced for a study of Tregs in tolerant kidney transplant recipients (dated by TCRdb to 2018 to 2020). Turning to the overall study: The transplants used related donors with nonmyeloablative bone marrow transplantation, and mixed chimerism in the human trials was transient. Before combined kidney and bone marrow transplantation, this study identified donor-specific regulatory T cells using TCRbeta sequencing and then followed those same cells after transplant. What the work shows at the level of the full study, not this receptor alone: Donor-specific Treg expansion was found to exceed global Treg expansion in tolerant patients, suggesting antigen-driven rather than nonspecific expansion. Expanding Tregs with activated donor B cells appeared to identify the most biologically relevant and donor-specific TCRbeta repertoire. The study was constrained by small patient numbers, and validation of the findings is required in larger populations and under other immunosuppression protocols. Biological reproducibility was not directly assessed, although technical replication error appeared to be minimal. For some patients the PCR primers changed over time, which made it impossible to compare the samples from those patients at the nucleotide level.

The CDR3 holds 17 amino acids from the cysteine to the phenylalanine. The entry retains the CDR3 DNA only, 51 bases that are in frame from base 1. Cut back by 0 bases and 0 bases, the V and J ends lie 12 bases apart. The germline V gene yields LGHNA for CDR1 and YSLEER for CDR2. In light of the paper, this sample's time point label describes: blood sample drawn before combined kidney and bone marrow transplant. Thawed PBMCs were FACS-sorted into unstimulated Tregs (CD4+CD25+CD127-), CD4+ non-Tregs (CD4+CD25-), CD4 cells and CD8 cells. The patients were several recipients of combined kidney and bone marrow transplants from the ITN036ST trial, and samples were available only from these trial subjects. Healthy control blood was separated into PBMCs by Ficoll density gradient and cryopreserved, and patient PBMCs were collected both before and after transplant. For TCRbeta CDR3 sequencing, genomic DNA was extracted from sorted cells using the QIAGEN DNeasy Blood and Tissue Kit. Through immunoSEQ, high-throughput TCRbeta CDR3 sequencing was done commercially, including PCR amplification with internal controls and bias correction. From the authors' description of their analysis: Unique productive TCRbeta sequences were defined by CDR3 nucleotide sequence when primers matched and otherwise by CDR3 amino acid sequence together with Vbeta and Jbeta genes. To correct sorting error, sequences shared between sorted populations at a frequency ratio of 2:1 or less were removed; the rest were assigned to the higher population. A sequence counted as donor-reactive if, in CFSE-low cells, the sequence had a frequency of at least 0.01% and was expanded at least 5-fold compared with unstimulated cells. Repertoire divergence was quantified by Jensen-Shannon divergence calculated from the top 100 TCRbeta sequences ranked by frequency. For any sample with multiple sequencing runs, sorting error was corrected in each run separately before the runs were pooled. This immuneACCESS table, as held by TCRdb, lists in-frame sequences with V and J called but not all clones. Of the missing ones, under half trace to an unresolved V gene in checked studies; the others have no known cause. That table gives V, J and clone size, and the DNA gave D and trimming. In this sample the table shows about 110,000 clones, 90% of which occur a single time. The ten largest clones take up just under 0.35% of the sample.

Points on this clone: This clone's antigen is unknown. Base qualities are not provided; no much larger clone lies one nucleotide away.

This TCR derives from a human donor who received a combined kidney and bone marrow transplant. The source material was CD4+ T cells from blood, sampled before the transplant. The rearrangement joined TRBV4-3 to TRBJ1-3; possibly the D gene is TRBD1, per 5 matching bases. The DNA is as follows: TGCGCCAGCAGCCAAGATTTAGACAGACTCTCTGGAAACACCATATATTTT. This encodes CASSQDLDRLSGNTIYF.